The rows below give T cell receptor beta chains drawn from one sample of a study of CD8+ T cells in alopecia areata. Using immunoSEQ multiplex PCR, the repertoire was profiled, and TCRdb retains in-frame clones only, with some absent. Here the sample spans some 160,000 clones, around three fifths being singletons. Sequenced material: CD4+ T cells sorted from blood, taken at week 4, from a patient treated with tofacitinib. The receptors here all came from a human donor with alopecia areata. CDR3s include the opening cysteine and the closing phenylalanine or tryptophan. The D gene is left open where the match is weak. Not every row has a clone size; where given, it reads once, few, many or a size class.

-	once	12	TRBV9	TRBJ2-1	CASSYDLGSQFF	TGTGCCAGCAGCTACGACCTGGGGTCGCAGTTCTTC
TRBD1	-	15	TRBV29-1	TRBJ2-6	CSVEDRGTGANVLTF	TGCAGCGTTGAGGACAGGGGTACTGGGGCCAACGTCCTGACTTTC
TRBD1	-	14	TRBV2	TRBJ2-7	CASSSGQVIYEQYF	TGTGCCAGCAGTTCAGGACAGGTAATCTACGAGCAGTACTTC
TRBD1	few	13	TRBV11-1	TRBJ2-5	CASSSGTGETQYF	TGTGCCAGCAGCTCCGGGACAGGGGAGACCCAGTACTTC
-	once	14	TRBV7-2	TRBJ2-7	CASSSRERASEQYF	TGTGCCAGCAGCTCCCGGGAGCGGGCGAGTGAGCAGTACTTC
TRBD1	-	16	TRBV19	TRBJ1-2	CASSTGLGQGFYGYTF	TGTGCCAGTAGTACCGGGTTGGGACAGGGTTTCTATGGCTACACCTTC
-	few	13	TRBV5-1	TRBJ1-1	CASSRENQGEAFF	TGCGCCAGCAGCCGCGAGAATCAGGGAGAAGCTTTCTTT
-	-	17	TRBV21-1	TRBJ1-2	CASSKAGEGEEIYGYTF	TGTGCCAGCAGCAAAGCGGGGGAAGGAGAGGAGATCTATGGCTACACCTTC
TRBD2	-	14	TRBV5-4	TRBJ2-7	CASSSGTSKHEQYF	TGTGCCAGCAGCTCCGGGACTAGCAAACACGAGCAGTACTTC
TRBD1	-	15	TRBV29-1	TRBJ2-3	CSAEDTGGLTDTQYF	TGCAGCGCCGAAGACACAGGGGGCCTCACAGATACGCAGTATTTT
TRBD1	few	12	TRBV2	TRBJ2-5	CASSDRGKTQYF	TGTGCCAGCAGTGACAGGGGGAAGACCCAGTACTTC
TRBD2	-	15	TRBV27	TRBJ2-2	CASSYLAGYTGELFF	TGTGCCAGCAGTTATCTAGCGGGTTACACCGGGGAGCTGTTTTTT
-	-	15	TRBV7-3	TRBJ2-6	CASSSPLSGANVLTF	TGTGCCAGCAGCTCCCCCCTCTCTGGGGCCAACGTCCTGACTTTC
-	-	15	TRBV5-1	TRBJ1-1	CASSTTDTSATEAFF	TGCGCCAGCAGCACCACGGACACGTCGGCCACTGAAGCTTTCTTT
-	-	11	TRBV6-6	TRBJ2-7	CASSYSGEQYF	TGTGCCAGCAGTTACTCGGGGGAGCAGTACTTC
-	-	14	TRBV27	TRBJ1-2	CASSLSVQSYGYTF	TGTGCCAGCAGTTTAAGCGTCCAAAGCTATGGCTACACCTTC
-	-	13	TRBV29-1	TRBJ2-5	CSVDRTAQETQYF	TGCAGCGTTGACAGGACAGCCCAAGAGACCCAGTACTTC
-	-	14	TRBV9	TRBJ2-5	CASSRSHSYETQYF	TGTGCCAGCAGTCGAAGCCACAGTTACGAGACCCAGTACTTC